This is a list of T cell receptor beta chains from one sample in a study of early T cells in non-severe SARS-CoV-2 infection. MiXCR, run by TCRdb on the 5' RACE reads, gives a single entry per CDR3 protein. The sample shows approximately 80,000 distinct CDR3 sequences, around 11% of them seen only once. Specimen: whole blood, collected at baseline. The receptor set was obtained from an adult who was a healthcare worker with PCR-confirmed SARS-CoV-2 infection or an uninfected control (not recorded which). CDR3s include the opening cysteine and the closing phenylalanine or tryptophan. The D gene is left open where the match is weak. For some rows the clone size is stated as once, few or many, or as a class when expanded; others skip it.

>NA|TRBJ1-2|NA|TRBV7-9
TGTGCCAGCAGCCCGACAGTGGGCTATGGCTACACCTTC
CASSPTVGYGYTF
>few|TRBJ2-1|TRBD1|TRBV5-1
TGCGCCAGCAGCTTGGCAATGAGAGGGGGCCTGTCCTACAATGAGCAGTTCTTC
CASSLAMRGGLSYNEQFF
>NA|TRBJ2-1|NA|TRBV19
TGTGCCAGTATGGGAGGACAGCTCTACAATGAGCAGTTCTTC
CASMGGQLYNEQFF
>NA|TRBJ2-1|TRBD1|TRBV27
TGTGCCAGCAGTTTATGGGGCAGGGGGATTGATCTTGGGGATGAGCAGTTCTTC
CASSLWGRGIDLGDEQFF
>NA|TRBJ1-1|NA|TRBV5-5
TGTGCCAGCAGCTTGGGGCAGGGTCGAGCTTTCTTT
CASSLGQGRAFF
>many|TRBJ1-6|NA|TRBV20-1
TGCAGTGCTAGAGATAACGGGGGGTCACCCCTCCACTTT
CSARDNGGSPLHF
>few|TRBJ2-3|TRBD2|TRBV11-3
TGTGCCAGCAGCCGCGGGGGGACCACAGATACGCAGTATTTT
CASSRGGTTDTQYF
>few|TRBJ2-2|NA|TRBV11-2
TGTGCCAGCAGCCGCGGACTGAACACCGGGGAGCTGTTTTTT
CASSRGLNTGELFF
>few|TRBJ2-2|NA|TRBV7-3
TGTGCCAGCAGCTTGGCGGATAACACCGGGGAGCTGTTTTTT
CASSLADNTGELFF
>NA|TRBJ2-6|NA|TRBV10-2
TGCGCCAGCAGTGATAGGGCCCAGTCCTACTCTGGGGCCAACGTCCTGACTTTC
CASSDRAQSYSGANVLTF
>once|TRBJ2-4|TRBD1|TRBV28
TGTGCCAGCAGTCCTCCCGGGACAGGGCGTAACATTCAGTACTTC
CASSPPGTGRNIQYF
>many|TRBJ2-1|TRBD2|TRBV7-2
TGTGCCAGCAGCTTAGTCGCTAGCGGGGTCTACAATGAGCAGTTCTTC
CASSLVASGVYNEQFF
>NA|TRBJ2-7|NA|TRBV5-1
TGCGCCAGTGGGTTACGGGATCGGCAGTACTTC
CASGLRDRQYF
>NA|TRBJ2-2|TRBD1|TRBV7-2
TGTGCCACCAAGGGACAGACCACCGGGGAGCTGTTTTTT
CATKGQTTGELFF
>few|TRBJ2-7|NA|TRBV6-6
TGTGCCAGCAGTTACTCGAGGGGGGCCGAGCAGTACTTC
CASSYSRGAEQYF
>NA|TRBJ2-3|NA|TRBV15
TGTGCCACCAGCAGAGATGGGGGCAGCACAGATACGCAGTATTTT
CATSRDGGSTDTQYF
>few|TRBJ2-3|TRBD2|TRBV6-6
TGTGCCAGCAGAGGACTAGCGGGGGGTAAACCTAGCACAGATACGCAGTATTTT
CASRGLAGGKPSTDTQYF
>NA|TRBJ1-2|TRBD1|TRBV9
TGTGCCAGCAGCGCGCGACAGGGCACCCCTCATGGCTACACCTTC
CASSARQGTPHGYTF
>many|TRBJ2-1|NA|TRBV25-1
TGTGCCAGCAGTGAATGGGCGGCGGAGCAGTTCTTC
CASSEWAAEQFF
>many|TRBJ2-5|TRBD1|TRBV20-1
TGCAGTGCTAGGGCCGGGACAGAGTACCAAGAGACCCAGTACTTC
CSARAGTEYQETQYF
>NA|TRBJ1-2|NA|TRBV25-1
TGTGCCAGCAGCTGGTCCGGGGACTATGGCTACACCTTC
CASSWSGDYGYTF
>NA|TRBJ2-6|NA|TRBV7-9
TGTGCCAGCAGTCCTCAAGGGGGATATGGGGCCAACGTCCTGACTTTC
CASSPQGGYGANVLTF
>NA|TRBJ2-5|NA|TRBV30
TGTGCCTGGAGTCCCATCAGCCGAGAGACCCAGTACTTC
CAWSPISRETQYF
>few|TRBJ2-1|NA|TRBV6-4
TGTGCCAGCAGGAGGGACATCTGGGGGGAGAATGAGCAGTTCTTC
CASRRDIWGENEQFF
>few|TRBJ1-1|NA|TRBV5-4
TGTGCCAGCAGCTTGGATTCCGGGGGCACTGAAGCTTTCTTT
CASSLDSGGTEAFF
>NA|TRBJ1-5|NA|TRBV18
TGTGCCAGCTCCCCCAGTGGGGGAAGTATTCAGCCCCAGCATTTT
CASSPSGGSIQPQHF
>few|TRBJ2-3|NA|TRBV5-6
TGTGCCAGCAGCTCGCGGGATCTCCTCCAGGGGTTTCAGTATTTT
CASSSRDLLQGFQYF
>many|TRBJ2-4|TRBD2|TRBV6-2/TRBV6-3
TGTGCCAGCAGTTACCTGAGCGGGGGGTTGGAAAACATTCAGTACTTC
CASSYLSGGLENIQYF
>NA|TRBJ1-2|NA|TRBV7-9
TGTGCCAGCAGCCTTTCAGGGAGACCTAACTATGGCTACACCTTC
CASSLSGRPNYGYTF
>few|TRBJ2-4|NA|TRBV5-6
TGTGCCAGCAGCTTGAATGGCCTTAAAAACATTCAGTACTTC
CASSLNGLKNIQYF
>NA|TRBJ2-3|TRBD2|TRBV4-2
TGTGCCAGCAGCCCAAGCCAGCGGGGGGGCCGCACAGATACGCAGTATTTT
CASSPSQRGGRTDTQYF
>many|TRBJ2-5|NA|TRBV5-6
TGTGCCAGCAGCTTTGGGGCAGAGACCCAGTACTTC
CASSFGAETQYF
>many|TRBJ2-7|NA|TRBV28
TGTGCCGCCGGACAGCGGAGGAAGATCTTATCTAAGTACGAGCAGTACTTC
CAAGQRRKILSKYEQYF
>few|TRBJ1-1|TRBD1|TRBV6-6
TGTGCCAGCGGTGAGGGGGCGGGGACTGAAGCTTTCTTT
CASGEGAGTEAFF
>many|TRBJ1-6|NA|TRBV7-8
TGTGCCAGCAGCTTAAATTCCCACAGTTCACCCCTCCACTTT
CASSLNSHSSPLHF
>NA|TRBJ1-1|NA|TRBV6-5
TGTGCCAGCAGTCGGGGGGGGAGGAACACTGAAGCTTTCTTT
CASSRGGRNTEAFF
>NA|TRBJ2-7|NA|TRBV29-1
TGCAGCGTAGTCCCCACGGGACGGCAGAAATACGAGCAGTACTTC
CSVVPTGRQKYEQYF
>many|TRBJ2-3|NA|TRBV12-3/TRBV12-4
TGTGCCAGCAGTTTAGGTACACTAGGGGGCACAGATACGCAGTATTTT
CASSLGTLGGTDTQYF
>few|TRBJ2-5|NA|TRBV5-1
TGCGCCAGCAGCGTATCGGGGCAGACCCAAGAGACCCAGTACTTC
CASSVSGQTQETQYF
>few|TRBJ1-1|NA|TRBV20-1
TGCAGTGCTAGACAGGGGATACACACTGAAGCTTTCTTT
CSARQGIHTEAFF
>NA|TRBJ2-7|NA|TRBV6-2/TRBV6-3
TGTGCCAGCAGTCAACCGGGACCGGGAGAGCAGTACTTC
CASSQPGPGEQYF
>NA|TRBJ1-2|NA|TRBV29-1
TGCAGCGTTAGAGGGAACGGCTACACCTTC
CSVRGNGYTF
>NA|TRBJ1-1|NA|TRBV29-1
TGCAGCGTTGGCCCCAGGAAATCTGAAGCTTTCTTT
CSVGPRKSEAFF
>many|TRBJ2-3|TRBD2|TRBV3-1
TGTGCCAGCAGCCAAGATCTAGCGGGGGCAGATACGCAGTATTTT
CASSQDLAGADTQYF
>NA|TRBJ2-3|NA|TRBV11-2
TGTGCCAGCAGCCTAATACAGGGAAATGGGCCAGATACGCAGTATTTT
CASSLIQGNGPDTQYF
>many|TRBJ2-7|NA|TRBV7-2
TGTGCCAGCAGCCTTCAAGCCGGGGTGTTTTATGAGCAGTACTTC
CASSLQAGVFYEQYF
>NA|TRBJ2-3|NA|TRBV20-1
TGCAGTGCTAGAGTTTGGGGGGATACGCAGTATTTT
CSARVWGDTQYF
>NA|TRBJ2-3|NA|TRBV2
TGTGCCAATCGCCGGGGTTCCACTAGCACAGATACGCAGTATTTT
CANRRGSTSTDTQYF
>many|TRBJ1-2|NA|TRBV20-1
TGCAGTGCTAGAGATGCGAGGGTCTTTGGCTACACCTTC
CSARDARVFGYTF
>few|TRBJ2-1|TRBD1|TRBV6-6
TGTGCCACGCGAGGGGGCTCGTACAATGAGCAGTTCTTC
CATRGGSYNEQFF
>NA|TRBJ2-1|NA|TRBV11-2
TGTGCCAGCAGCCCGCGATTCCCCGTAGTAAACTACAATGAGCAGTTCTTC
CASSPRFPVVNYNEQFF
>few|TRBJ2-5|NA|TRBV7-2
TGTGCCAGCAGCCCTAACCCCTGGGTAAGCCAAGAGACCCAGTACTTC
CASSPNPWVSQETQYF
>many|TRBJ2-2|NA|TRBV21-1
TGTGCCAGCAGCTCCTTCGCCACAGCACATTCGAACACCGGGGAGCTGTTTTTT
CASSSFATAHSNTGELFF
>once|TRBJ2-7|NA|TRBV15
TGTGCCACCAGCAGAGACAGCTACAATGAGCAGTACTTC
CATSRDSYNEQYF